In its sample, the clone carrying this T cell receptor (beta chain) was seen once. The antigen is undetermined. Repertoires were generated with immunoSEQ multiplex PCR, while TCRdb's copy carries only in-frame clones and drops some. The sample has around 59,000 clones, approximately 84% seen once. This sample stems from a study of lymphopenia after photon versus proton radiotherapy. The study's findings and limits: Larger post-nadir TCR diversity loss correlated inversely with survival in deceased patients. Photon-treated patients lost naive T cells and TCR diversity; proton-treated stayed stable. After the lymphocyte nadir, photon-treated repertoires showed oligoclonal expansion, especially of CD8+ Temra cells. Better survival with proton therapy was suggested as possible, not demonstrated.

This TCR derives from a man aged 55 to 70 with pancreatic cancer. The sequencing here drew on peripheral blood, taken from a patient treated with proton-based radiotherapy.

The DNA for the CDR3 is TGTGCCATCCGAGGGACAGGGGGCGACAACACTGAAGCTTTCTTT. This sequence encodes CAIRGTGGDNTEAFF. The J gene is TRBJ1-1, the V gene TRBV10-3; TRBD1 agrees at 12 bases. Per germline, CDR1 ENHRY and CDR2 SYGVKD. This CDR3 is built from 15 residues. The junction had 6 bases not matched to a gene; V was cut back by 8 bases and J by 2 bases.